A single sample is the source of the 22 T cell receptor beta chains below, sequenced in a study of identifying expanded T cells in peripheral blood. The repertoire was sequenced with immunoSEQ multiplex PCR; TCRdb's copy has only in-frame clones and lacks some. The sample yields fewer than 85,000 clones, 89% seen once. Sequencing was performed on blood. Receptors were obtained from a person between 18 and 75 years old in good health.

V usage is TRBV10-1 and J usage is TRBJ2-7; TRBD1 aligns across 7 bases. Trimming at V came to 3 bases and at J to 2 bases, leaving 4 bases not matched to a gene. From germline, CDR1 is WNHNN and CDR2 SYGVQD (reference sequence). The CDR3 covers 14 residues. The CDR3 is CASSDRTGTYEQYF. For the CDR3, the DNA is TGCGCCAGCAGTGACCGGACAGGAACCTACGAGCAGTACTTC.

The chain uses TRBV5-8 and TRBJ1-1; D unclear. V lost 2 bases and J 5 bases, leaving 16 bases between the germline ends. The CDR3 has 15 residues. The germline gives CDR1 SGHTS, CDR2 YDEGEE. CDR3 coding DNA: TGTGCCAGCAGCTTTGGTACCCTGGTGAGGACTGAAGCTTTCTTT. Its translation is CASSFGTLVRTEAFF.

On this clone itself: The junction departs from the called germline gene at one end, perhaps through a read error. The chain employs TRBV4-3 and TRBJ2-3; no clear D. CDR3 length equals 14 residues. CDR1 and CDR2 (germline): LGHNA, YSLEER. CDR3 bases: TGCGCCAGCAGACAAGGGCTTTGGACAGATACGCAGTATTTT. It yields the protein CASRQGLWTDTQYF.

The chain employs TRBV25-1 and TRBJ2-2; weak D call: TRBD2 (6 bases). Germline loops: CDR1 MGHDK, CDR2 SYGVNS. Trimming stripped 4 bases from V and 0 bases from J, with 6 bases between. The CDR3 has 14 residues. The CDR3 loop reads CASSAGANTGELFF. The CDR3 DNA reads TGTGCCAGCAGTGCGGGAGCGAACACCGGGGAGCTGTTTTTT. The whole variable domain, filled in from reference TRBV25-1 and TRBJ2-2, reads EADIYQTPRYLVIGTGKKITLECSQTMGHDKMYWYQQDPGMELHLIHYSYGVNSTEKGDLSSESTVSRIRTEHFPLTLESARPSHTSQYLCASSAGANTGELFFGEGSRLTVL.

The J gene is TRBJ1-1, the V gene TRBV7-5; the DNA was not compared with TRBD1, the D call given in the table. TRBV7-5 is marked as a pseudogene. The CDR3 totals 15 residues. The CDR3 DNA sequence: TGTGTCAGAAGCTTTCGAGACAGTCGGGACACTGAAGCTTTCTTT. Its translation: CVRSFRDSRDTEAFF.

The CDR3 here is CASSLVVSSNTEAFF. The CDR3, as DNA: TGTGCCAGCAGCTTAGTTGTCTCATCGAACACTGAAGCTTTCTTT. This sequence joins TRBV7-2 and TRBJ1-1; D is unresolved. The CDR3 totals 15 residues. In germline, CDR1 is SGHTA, CDR2 FQGNSA. V lost 1 base and J lost 1, with 10 bases in between.

The J gene is TRBJ2-1, the V gene TRBV13; TRBD2 matches at 7 bases. Germline values: CDR1 PRHDT, CDR2 FYEKMQ (reference sequence). The CDR3 contains 11 residues. The V gene end was trimmed by 5 bases and the J gene end by 10 bases; junction bases not matched to a gene: 2. CDR3 DNA: TGTGCCAGCAGCCTCGGGGGGGAGCAGTTCTTC. As protein: CASSLGGEQFF.

This clone has a handful of counts. V is TRBV5-4 and J is TRBJ2-5; D possibly corresponds to TRBD1 (5 bases). CDR1 is SGHNT, CDR2 YYREEE, per germline (reference sequence). V shed 0 bases and J shed 5 bases, with 8 bases lying between them. The CDR3 covers 13 residues. CDR3 DNA: TGTGCCAGCAGCTTGGTTCCAGGGGAGACCCAGTACTTC. Encoded protein: CASSLVPGETQYF.

The rearrangement joins TRBV7-2 to TRBJ1-3; weak D call: TRBD1 (6 bases). Trimming left V 4 bases short and J 4 bases short, with 17 bases between. From germline, CDR1 is SGHTA and CDR2 FQGNSA. The CDR3 contains 16 residues. CDR3 nucleotide sequence: TGTGCCAGCAGCTCTCAAGCCCAGGGGTCCGGAAACACCATATATTTT. It codes for CASSSQAQGSGNTIYF. The whole variable domain, filled in from reference TRBV7-2 and TRBJ1-3, reads GAGVSQSPSNKVTEKGKDVELRCDPISGHTALYWYRQSLGQGLEFLIYFQGNSAPDKSGLPSDRFSAERTGGSVSTLTIQRTQQEDSAVYLCASSSQAQGSGNTIYFGEGSWLTVV.

The CDR3 coding sequence is TGTGCCAGCAGCTTAGATCGGATCGCGGGGAAAGAGACCCAGTACTTC. It codes for CASSLDRIAGKETQYF. The genes are TRBV11-2 and TRBJ2-5; maybe TRBD2 (6 bases). Per germline, CDR1 SGHAT and CDR2 FQNNGV. The ends were cut back, 0 bases at V and 3 bases at J, with 14 bases in the middle. This CDR3 is built from 16 residues.

This clone was detected only once. The rearrangement links TRBV19 to TRBJ1-5; no reliable D call. The CDR3 covers 12 residues. The germline CDR1 and CDR2 sequences are LNHDA and SQIVND (reference sequence). The ends were cut back, 5 bases at V and 6 bases at J, with 8 bases in the middle. CDR3 sequence reads: CASSPRSQPQHF. The CDR3 coding sequence is TGTGCCAGTAGTCCCCGATCTCAGCCCCAGCATTTT.

The rearrangement uses TRBV27 and TRBJ2-2; D gene unclear. V lost 8 bases and J lost 0, with 31 bases in between. The CDR3 covers 21 residues. Per the germline V gene, CDR1 is MNHEY and CDR2 is SMNVEV (reference sequence). The CDR3 is CASFPVQIGQLSVANTGELFF. CDR3 bases: TGTGCCAGCTTTCCTGTACAGATCGGGCAGTTATCCGTCGCGAACACCGGGGAGCTGTTTTTT.

The chain joins TRBV9 to TRBJ2-3, with 9 bases fitting TRBD2. V lost 1 base and J lost 1; bases outside the gene matches: 4. Germline V lookup: CDR1 SGDLS, CDR2 YYNGEE. The CDR3 has 16 residues. The CDR3 DNA sequence: TGTGCCAGCAGCGTAATTGCGGGGGGGGGCACAGATACGCAGTATTTT. This translates into CASSVIAGGGTDTQYF.

The rearrangement joins TRBV19 to TRBJ2-5; TRBD2 might be the D (6 bases). Germline V lookup: CDR1 LNHDA, CDR2 SQIVND (reference sequence). The CDR3 totals 14 residues. V was trimmed by 1 base and J by 3 bases, leaving 9 bases between them. CDR3 in DNA: TGTGCCAGTAGTATAGTGGCGGGGAAAGAGACCCAGTACTTC. Protein: CASSIVAGKETQYF. The whole variable domain, remainder taken from reference TRBV19 and TRBJ2-5, is DGGITQSPKYLFRKEGQNVTLSCEQNLNHDAMYWYRQDPGQGLRLIYYSQIVNDFQKGDIAEGYSVSREKKESFPLTVTSAQKNPTAFYLCASSIVAGKETQYFGPGTRLLVL.

This chain joins TRBV7-2 and TRBJ2-1; 8 bases line up with TRBD2. Trimming at V came to 1 base and at J to 8 bases, leaving 4 bases not matched to a gene. The V gene's germline CDR1 is SGHTA and CDR2 FQGNSA. The CDR3 contains 14 residues. The CDR3 protein is CASSLGGGRDEQFF. The CDR3, as DNA: TGTGCCAGCAGCTTAGGCGGGGGGCGGGATGAGCAGTTCTTC.

This clone was recorded only once. The V and J genes are TRBV18 and TRBJ1-4, with D possibly matching TRBD1 (6 bases). The CDR3 loop spans 16 amino acids. The germline gives CDR1 KGHSH, CDR2 LQKENI. The V gene lost 3 bases and the J gene lost 7 bases, with 18 bases spanning the gap. CDR3 coding DNA: TGTGCCAGCTCACCTGAGATAGGGACACCGGGTGAAAAACTGTTTTTT. Translation: CASSPEIGTPGEKLFF. The variable domain in full, with the rest retrieved from reference TRBV18 and TRBJ1-4, is NAGVMQNPRHLVRRRGQEARLRCSPMKGHSHVYWYRQLPEEGLKFMVYLQKENIIDESGMPKERFSAEFPKEGPSILRIQQVVRGDSAAYFCASSPEIGTPGEKLFFGSGTQLSVL.

The rearrangement joins TRBV7-2 to TRBJ2-1; 12 bases map to TRBD2. Looked up from germline, CDR1 is SGHTA and CDR2 is FQGNSA. This CDR3 spans 19 amino acids. The junction had 7 bases not matched to a gene; V was cut back by 1 base and J by 0 bases. The CDR3 DNA sequence: TGTGCCAGCAGCTTAGGGCTAGCGGGAGGGCCGAGCTCCTACAATGAGCAGTTCTTC. This codes for CASSLGLAGGPSSYNEQFF.

This clone was seen a few times. The V call is TRBV6-1, the J call TRBJ2-5; 14 bases match TRBD2. The germline V gene encodes CDR1 MNHNS and CDR2 SASEGT. The ends lost 7 bases at V and 2 bases at J; junction bases unmatched: 3. The CDR3 is made up of 15 amino acids. The CDR3 bases are TGTGCCAGCAAGCGACTAGCGGGAGGGCAAGAGACCCAGTACTTC. This gives the protein CASKRLAGGQETQYF.

The rearrangement uses TRBV10-1 and TRBJ2-3, with D perhaps matching TRBD2 (6 bases). CDR3 length: 14 amino acids. Germline CDR1 WNHNN, CDR2 SYGVQD (reference sequence). V lost 5 bases and J 2 bases, leaving 11 bases between the germline ends. CDR3 residues: CASSLADTTDTQYF. Written as DNA, the CDR3 is TGCGCCAGCAGTTTAGCGGATACCACAGATACGCAGTATTTT.

The genes are TRBV14 and TRBJ2-1; 7 bases agree with TRBD2. This CDR3 region has 14 residues. The V gene's germline CDR1 is SGHDN and CDR2 FVKESK. J was trimmed by 5 bases and V by 4 bases; bases with no gene match: 5. CDR3 DNA: TGTGCCAGCAGCCCTTGGACTAGTAACAATGAGCAGTTCTTC. It specifies CASSPWTSNNEQFF.

V gene TRBV5-5 combines with J gene TRBJ2-1, with 8 positions matching TRBD1. The germline gives CDR1 SGHKS, CDR2 YYEKEE (reference sequence). The CDR3 totals 14 residues. Unmatched junction bases numbered 9, after V lost 6 bases and J lost 7 bases. CDR3 residues: CASTKTGVGNEQFF. The CDR3 nucleotides read TGTGCCAGCACAAAGACAGGGGTCGGTAATGAGCAGTTCTTC.

The V gene is TRBV29-1, the J gene TRBJ2-1, with 10 positions matching TRBD2. The CDR3 length is 15 residues. Germline assignment: CDR1 SQVTM and CDR2 ANQGSEA. V was pared by 4 bases and J by 5 bases, with 8 bases of the junction left unmatched. CDR3 in amino acids: CSVARLAGIDNEQFF. The CDR3 nucleotides are TGCAGCGTTGCCCGACTAGCGGGCATAGACAATGAGCAGTTCTTC.